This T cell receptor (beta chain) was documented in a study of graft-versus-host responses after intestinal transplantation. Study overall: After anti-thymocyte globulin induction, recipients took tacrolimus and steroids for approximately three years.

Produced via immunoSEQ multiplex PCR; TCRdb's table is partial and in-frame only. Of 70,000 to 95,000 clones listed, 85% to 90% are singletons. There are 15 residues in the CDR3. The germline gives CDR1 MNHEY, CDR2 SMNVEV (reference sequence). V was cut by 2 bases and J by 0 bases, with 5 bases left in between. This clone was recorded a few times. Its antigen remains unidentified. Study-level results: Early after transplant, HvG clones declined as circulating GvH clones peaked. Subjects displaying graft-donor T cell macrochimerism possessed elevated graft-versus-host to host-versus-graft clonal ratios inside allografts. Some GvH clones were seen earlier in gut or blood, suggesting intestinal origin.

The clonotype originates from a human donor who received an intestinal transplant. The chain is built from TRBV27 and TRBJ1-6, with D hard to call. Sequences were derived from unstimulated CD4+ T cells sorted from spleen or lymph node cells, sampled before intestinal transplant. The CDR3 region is CASSLESSYNSPLHF. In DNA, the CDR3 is TGTGCCAGCAGTTTAGAGAGCTCCTATAATTCACCCCTCCACTTT.